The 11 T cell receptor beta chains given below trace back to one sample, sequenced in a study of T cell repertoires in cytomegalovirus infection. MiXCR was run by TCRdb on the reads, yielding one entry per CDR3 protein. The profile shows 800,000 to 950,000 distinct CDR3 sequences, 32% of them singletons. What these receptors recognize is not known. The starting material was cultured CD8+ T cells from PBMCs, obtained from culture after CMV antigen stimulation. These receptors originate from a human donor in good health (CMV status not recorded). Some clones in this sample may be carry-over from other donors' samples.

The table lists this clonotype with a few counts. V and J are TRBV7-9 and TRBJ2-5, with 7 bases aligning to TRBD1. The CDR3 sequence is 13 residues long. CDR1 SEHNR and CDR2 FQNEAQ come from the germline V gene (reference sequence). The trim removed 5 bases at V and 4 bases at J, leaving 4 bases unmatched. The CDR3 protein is CASSDPGGETQYF. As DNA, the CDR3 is TGTGCCAGCAGCGACCCAGGGGGAGAGACCCAGTACTTC.

The CDR3: CASSFFPRQPMNTEAFF. CDR3 coding DNA: TGTGCCAGCAGTTTCTTCCCACGACAGCCGATGAACACTGAAGCTTTCTTT. The rearrangement links TRBV27 to TRBJ1-1; D may be TRBD1 (5 bases). Trimming removed 3 bases from V and 0 bases from J, with 17 bases in between. The CDR3 consists of 17 residues. Germline loops: CDR1 MNHEY, CDR2 SMNVEV (reference sequence).

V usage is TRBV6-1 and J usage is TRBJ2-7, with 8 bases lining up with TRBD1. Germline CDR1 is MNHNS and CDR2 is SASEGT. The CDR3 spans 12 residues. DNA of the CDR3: TGTGCCAGCAGACAGGGGGGATACGAGCAGCACGTC. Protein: CASRQGGYEQHV.

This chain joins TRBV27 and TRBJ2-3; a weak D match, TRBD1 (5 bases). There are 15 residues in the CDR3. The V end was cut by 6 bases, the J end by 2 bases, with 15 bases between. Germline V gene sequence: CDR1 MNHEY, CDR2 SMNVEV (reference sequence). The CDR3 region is CASSSIQGFTDTQYF. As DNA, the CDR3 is TGTGCCAGCAGCTCCATTCAGGGATTCACAGATACGCAGTATTTT.

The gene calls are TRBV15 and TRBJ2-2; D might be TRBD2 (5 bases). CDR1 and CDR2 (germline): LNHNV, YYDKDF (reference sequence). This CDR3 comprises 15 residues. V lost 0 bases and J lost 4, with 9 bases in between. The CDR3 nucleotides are TGTGCCACCAGCAGAGATGGAGGAAGCACCGGGGAGCTGTTTTTT. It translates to CATSRDGGSTGELFF.

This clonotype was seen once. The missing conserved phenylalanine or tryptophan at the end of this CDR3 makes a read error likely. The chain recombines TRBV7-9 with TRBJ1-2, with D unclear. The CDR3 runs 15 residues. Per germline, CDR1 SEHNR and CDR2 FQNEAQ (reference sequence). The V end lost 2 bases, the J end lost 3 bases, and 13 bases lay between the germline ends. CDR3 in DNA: TGTGCCAGCAGCTTATCGATGGGATTGGACTATGGCTACACCCTC. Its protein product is CASSLSMGLDYGYTL.

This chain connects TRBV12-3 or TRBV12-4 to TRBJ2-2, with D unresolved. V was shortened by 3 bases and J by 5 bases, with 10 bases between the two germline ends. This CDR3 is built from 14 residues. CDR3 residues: CASSFLLSTGELFF. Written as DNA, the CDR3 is TGTGCCAGCAGTTTTTTGCTGAGTACCGGGGAGCTGTTTTTT.

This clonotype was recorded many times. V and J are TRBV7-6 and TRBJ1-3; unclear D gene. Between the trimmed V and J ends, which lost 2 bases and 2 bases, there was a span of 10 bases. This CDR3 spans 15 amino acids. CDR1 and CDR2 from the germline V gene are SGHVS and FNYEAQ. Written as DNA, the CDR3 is TGTGCCAGCAGCTTAAACGGCGGACCTGGAAACACCATATATTTT. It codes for CASSLNGGPGNTIYF.

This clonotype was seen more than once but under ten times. CDR3 bases: TGTGCCAGCAGCTACGGGACAGGGGAAATGGGGTACCAAGAGACCCAGTACTTC. Encoded protein: CASSYGTGEMGYQETQYF. This chain links TRBV7-9 with TRBJ2-5, with 10 bases aligning to TRBD1. V was clipped by 4 bases and J by 0 bases; unmatched bases: 11. This CDR3 is 18 amino acids long. CDR1 is SEHNR, CDR2 FQNEAQ, per germline (reference sequence).

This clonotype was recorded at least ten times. CDR3: CASSLDGRRANSPLHF. As DNA, the CDR3 is TGTGCCAGCAGCTTAGATGGGAGGAGGGCTAATTCACCCCTCCACTTT. The gene calls are TRBV7-2 and TRBJ1-6; D is ambiguous. The CDR3 has 16 amino acids. V lost 1 base to trimming and J lost 6 bases, with 13 bases between them. Germline V gene data show CDR1 as SGHTA and CDR2 as FQGNSA.

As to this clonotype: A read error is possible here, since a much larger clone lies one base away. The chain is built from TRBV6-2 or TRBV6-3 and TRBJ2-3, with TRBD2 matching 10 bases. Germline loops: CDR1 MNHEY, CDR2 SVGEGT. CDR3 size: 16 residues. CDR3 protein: CASSYPSGGLTDTQNF. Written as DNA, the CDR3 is TGTGCCAGCAGTTACCCTAGCGGGGGATTGACAGATACGCAGAATTTT.